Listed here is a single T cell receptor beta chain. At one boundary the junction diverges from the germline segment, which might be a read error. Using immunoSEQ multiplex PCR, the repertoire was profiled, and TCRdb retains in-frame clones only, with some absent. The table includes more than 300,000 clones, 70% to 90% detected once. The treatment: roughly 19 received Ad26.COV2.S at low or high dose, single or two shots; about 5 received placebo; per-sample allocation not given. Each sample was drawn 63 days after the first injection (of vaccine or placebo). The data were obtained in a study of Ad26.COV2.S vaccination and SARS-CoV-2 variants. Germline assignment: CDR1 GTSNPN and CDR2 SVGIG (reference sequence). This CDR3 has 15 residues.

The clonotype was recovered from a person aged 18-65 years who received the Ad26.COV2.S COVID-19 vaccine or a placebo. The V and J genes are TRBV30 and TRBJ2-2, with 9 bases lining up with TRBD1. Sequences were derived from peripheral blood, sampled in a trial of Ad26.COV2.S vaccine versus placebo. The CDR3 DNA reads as TGTGCCGGGAGGGGGGGACAGGGTTACACCGGGGAGCTGTTTTTT. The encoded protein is CAGRGGQGYTGELFF.